The 6 T cell receptor beta chains given below trace back to one sample, sequenced in a study of shared clonotypes between healthy human individuals. Method: immunoSEQ multiplex PCR; TCRdb's copy keeps in-frame clones and lacks some. The sample lists fewer than 550,000 clones; 60% to 80% were seen once. The material sequenced was PBMCs. The receptors originated from a woman between 35 and 50 years old in good health. Some clones in this sample may be carry-over from other donors' samples.

J is TRBJ2-3 and V is TRBV12-5, with 12 bases lining up with TRBD2. The CDR3 runs 16 residues. The V gene end was trimmed by 6 bases and the J gene end by 5 bases; junction bases not matched to a gene: 9. Per germline, CDR1 LGHNT and CDR2 FRNRAP. The CDR3 bases are TGTGCTAGTGGCCCCCCTAGCGGGGGGGTTGGAGATACGCAGTATTTT. Translating it yields CASGPPSGGVGDTQYF. Complete variable domain (other parts from reference TRBV12-5 and TRBJ2-3): DARVTQTPRHKVTEMGQEVTMRCQPILGHNTVFWYRQTMMQGLELLAYFRNRAPLDDSGMPKDRFSAEMPDATLATLKIQPSEPRDSAVYFCASGPPSGGVGDTQYFGPGTRLTVL.

This chain joins TRBV28 and TRBJ1-2; D possibly corresponds to TRBD1 (6 bases). The CDR3 sequence is 14 residues long. V lost 11 bases and J lost 8, with 24 bases in between. Germline CDR1 MDHEN, CDR2 SYDVKM. CDR3 sequence (DNA): TGTGCCCTTCCGCGGGGACAAGGCGTTCGAGGCTACACCTTC. This sequence encodes CALPRGQGVRGYTF.

In the case of this clone: The same CDR3 also results from other DNA sequences found in this sample. The chain employs TRBV7-2 and TRBJ2-3, with 8 bases aligning to TRBD1. Germline CDR1 reads SGHTA; CDR2 reads FQGNSA. V lost 5 bases to trimming and J lost 1 base; unmatched junction nucleotides: 5. This CDR3 has 15 amino acids. The CDR3 nucleotides are TGTGCCAGCAGCAGTCGGACAGGGCGCACAGATACGCAGTATTTT. This encodes CASSSRTGRTDTQYF.

The chain is built from TRBV7-9 and TRBJ2-4, with 8 bases that match TRBD1. Germline V gene sequence: CDR1 SEHNR, CDR2 FQNEAQ (reference sequence). After removal of 7 bases from V and 3 bases from J, the junction contained 11 bases not matched to a gene. There are 16 residues in the CDR3. CDR3: CASTLEDRDDKNIQYF. The CDR3 DNA reads TGTGCCAGCACCCTGGAGGACAGGGATGACAAAAACATTCAGTACTTC. Combining the CDR3 with reference TRBV7-9 and TRBJ2-4 gives the whole variable domain DTGVSQNPRHKITKRGQNVTFRCDPISEHNRLYWYRQTLGQGPEFLTYFQNEAQLEKSRLLSDRFSAERPKGSFSTLEIQRTEQGDSAMYLCASTLEDRDDKNIQYFGAGTRLSVL.

The CDR3 sequence: CASSLGQVVDTQYF. In DNA form, the CDR3 reads TGTGCCAGCAGTCTCGGACAGGTTGTGGATACGCAGTATTTT. This chain connects TRBV6-6 to TRBJ2-3; 7 bases align to TRBD1. CDR3 length equals 14 residues. J lost 6 bases, V lost 5 bases, and 8 bases had no gene match. Looked up from germline, CDR1 is MNHNY and CDR2 is SVGAGI (reference sequence).

The chain joins TRBV9 to TRBJ1-2; possible D gene TRBD1, 5 bases. CDR3 length: 16 amino acids. Germline CDR1 and CDR2: SGDLS and YYNGEE. Trimming pared 4 bases from V and 0 bases from J, leaving 16 bases between. CDR3 bases: TGTGCCAGCAGCCCAATAGGGACGGAAGCTAACTATGGCTACACCTTC. It is translated as CASSPIGTEANYGYTF.